The 14 T cell receptor beta chains below come from one sample, sequenced in a study of blood T cell repertoires in COVID-19. Sequenced by immunoSEQ multiplex PCR; TCRdb stores in-frame clones only, minus some. The table lists about 77,000 clones, over 85% of them singletons. Sequencing was carried out using peripheral blood. Receptors originate from a woman over 75 with active or convalescent COVID-19.

The chain links TRBV5-1 to TRBJ2-1, with 7 bases aligning to TRBD1. Trimming removed 4 bases from V and 5 bases from J; junction bases left unmatched: 9. This CDR3 is 15 amino acids long. From germline, CDR1 is SGHRS and CDR2 YFSETQ. The CDR3 reads CASSAQGKGDNEQFF. In DNA form, the CDR3 reads TGCGCCAGCAGCGCACAGGGGAAAGGGGACAATGAGCAGTTCTTC.

The CDR3 sequence is CASSKGQANYGYTF. The CDR3 nucleotides read TGTGCCAGCAGCAAAGGACAGGCTAACTATGGCTACACCTTC. This sequence joins TRBV7-2 and TRBJ1-2; 7 nucleotides align to TRBD1. V shed 5 bases, J shed 0 bases, and the junction held 3 bases outside the gene matches. The CDR3 is 14 amino acids. In germline, CDR1 is SGHTA, CDR2 FQGNSA. Drawing the rest from reference TRBV7-2 and TRBJ1-2, the complete variable domain is GAGVSQSPSNKVTEKGKDVELRCDPISGHTALYWYRQSLGQGLEFLIYFQGNSAPDKSGLPSDRFSAERTGGSVSTLTIQRTQQEDSAVYLCASSKGQANYGYTFGSGTRLTVV.

The gene calls are TRBV6-5 and TRBJ1-2; tentative D call: TRBD1 (6 bases). Between the trimmed V and J ends, which lost 2 bases and 4 bases, there was a span of 14 bases. The CDR3 spans 15 residues. Germline CDR1 MNHEY, CDR2 SVGAGI. DNA for the CDR3: TGTGCCAGCAGTTACCCAAGGGGGAGGGGCTATGGCTACACCTTC. It encodes CASSYPRGRGYGYTF.

The chain has TRBV6-1 and TRBJ2-7, with 8 bases that match TRBD1. V lost 2 bases and J lost 4; bases outside the gene matches: 7. The CDR3 contains 15 residues. CDR1 and CDR2 from the germline V gene are MNHNS and SASEGT. In nucleotides, the CDR3 is TGTGCCAGCAGTGAACGTTTCCAGGGGGCTTACGAGCAGTACTTC. It yields the protein CASSERFQGAYEQYF.

The chain links TRBV27 to TRBJ1-6; 9 bases are a match to TRBD1. The germline CDR1 and CDR2 sequences are MNHEY and SMNVEV (reference sequence). Losses at the gene ends were 6 bases for V and 0 bases for J; bases not matched to a gene: 9. CDR3 length: 18 residues. The CDR3 here is CASRLDRGVISYNSPLHF. The CDR3 DNA is TGTGCCAGCAGACTTGACAGGGGGGTTATCTCCTATAATTCACCCCTCCACTTT.

The V call is TRBV7-2, the J call TRBJ1-1; a weak D match, TRBD1 (5 bases). The V gene lost 6 bases and the J gene lost 3 bases, with 11 bases spanning the gap. Germline CDR1 SGHTA, CDR2 FQGNSA. The CDR3 runs to 13 residues. The CDR3 loop is CASSTRDYTEAFF. The DNA of the CDR3 is TGTGCCAGCAGTACCAGGGATTACACTGAAGCTTTCTTT. The whole variable domain, remainder taken from reference TRBV7-2 and TRBJ1-1, is GAGVSQSPSNKVTEKGKDVELRCDPISGHTALYWYRQSLGQGLEFLIYFQGNSAPDKSGLPSDRFSAERTGGSVSTLTIQRTQQEDSAVYLCASSTRDYTEAFFGQGTRLTVV.

The chain joins TRBV4-1 to TRBJ2-2; tentative D call: TRBD2 (6 bases). The length of the CDR3 is 17 residues. Germline-derived CDR1 and CDR2 are MGHRA and YSYEKL. V dropped 4 bases and J dropped 2 bases, with 17 bases sitting between them. CDR3 protein: CASSRRGQTSNTGELFF. In nucleotides, the CDR3 is TGCGCCAGCAGCCGGCGGGGCCAGACTTCAAACACCGGGGAGCTGTTTTTT.

V and J are TRBV19 and TRBJ1-4, with D possibly being TRBD1 (6 bases). Trimming removed 8 bases from V and 2 bases from J, with 6 bases in between. From germline, CDR1 is LNHDA and CDR2 SQIVND (reference sequence). The CDR3 has 12 amino acids. CDR3 protein: CASQGTNEKLFF. CDR3 nucleotide sequence: TGTGCCAGTCAGGGGACTAATGAAAAACTGTTTTTT.

The chain is built from TRBV7-2 and TRBJ2-2, with 8 bases fitting TRBD2. The V and J ends lost 7 bases and 5 bases, in that order; junction bases with no gene match: 6. This CDR3 has 14 residues. Germline lookup yields CDR1 SGHTA and CDR2 FQGNSA. CDR3 sequence (DNA): TGTGCCAGCACCCGGGGGGGTACGACCGGGGAGCTGTTTTTT. Residues: CASTRGGTTGELFF.

The CDR3, as DNA: TGTGCCAGCAGTGAAGCCATCTCAAGGACAGGGGGTTATCAGCCCCAGCATTTT. This gives the protein CASSEAISRTGGYQPQHF. This chain links TRBV6-1 with TRBJ1-5; 10 bases are a match to TRBD1. The CDR3 covers 18 residues. The trim removed 0 bases at V and 5 bases at J, leaving 10 bases unmatched. The germline gives CDR1 MNHNS, CDR2 SASEGT.

The J gene is TRBJ2-2, the V gene TRBV4-3; TRBD2 is a possible D gene (5 bases). Germline V CDR1 and CDR2: LGHNA, YSLEER. Trimming left V 0 bases short and J 4 bases short, with 9 bases between. The CDR3 totals 15 residues. The DNA of the CDR3 is TGCGCCAGCAGCCAAGATGCGAGGGTCACCGGGGAGCTGTTTTTT. Its translation is CASSQDARVTGELFF.

V and J are TRBV7-2 and TRBJ2-1, with TRBD2 identical over 9 bases. The CDR3 runs 18 residues. Germline V lookup: CDR1 SGHTA, CDR2 FQGNSA. J lost 5 bases, V lost 1 base, and 12 bases had no gene match. In nucleotides, the CDR3 is TGTGCCAGCAGCTTAGAACAACCGGGACTAGCCGTTCACAATGAGCAGTTCTTC. Protein: CASSLEQPGLAVHNEQFF. The full variable domain, in which reference TRBV7-2 and TRBJ2-1 provide the parts outside the CDR3, is GAGVSQSPSNKVTEKGKDVELRCDPISGHTALYWYRQSLGQGLEFLIYFQGNSAPDKSGLPSDRFSAERTGGSVSTLTIQRTQQEDSAVYLCASSLEQPGLAVHNEQFFGPGTRLTVL.

The chain combines TRBV5-4 with TRBJ1-1; D is unresolved. With 1 base removed from V and 7 bases from J, the gap between germline ends came to 11 bases. This CDR3 has 13 residues. Per the germline V gene, CDR1 is SGHNT and CDR2 is YYREEE (reference sequence). The CDR3 loop reads CASSLNREGEAFF. The CDR3 coding sequence is TGTGCCAGCAGCTTGAACCGGGAAGGTGAAGCTTTCTTT.

A single count supports this clone. V is TRBV20-1 and J is TRBJ1-3; D remains unclear. The CDR3 consists of 11 residues. Germline lookup yields CDR1 DFQATT and CDR2 SNEGSKA (reference sequence). The V end lost 6 bases, the J end lost 2 bases, and 5 bases lay between the germline ends. In nucleotides, the CDR3 is TGCAGTGCACTCACTGGAAACACCATATATTTT. It is translated as CSALTGNTIYF.